This entry lists 18 T cell receptor beta chains sequenced from one sample in a study of CD8 T cells in Susac syndrome. It was with random hexamers that roughly 0.5 to 1 ug RNA was reverse transcribed. TCRdb re-called the immunoSEQ multiplex PCR reads through MiXCR, storing one row per CDR3 protein. The sample comprises about 240,000 distinct CDR3 sequences, 90% to 97% of which are singletons, and about 0.095% rests with the top ten. Sequenced input: CD4+ T cells from PBMCs. These receptors came from a human donor with Susac syndrome.

V is TRBV2 and J is TRBJ2-3; 9 bases are shared with TRBD2. Trimming removed 4 bases from V and 3 bases from J; junction bases left unmatched: 2. Looked up from germline, CDR1 is SNHLY and CDR2 is FYNNEI. This CDR3 is built from 14 residues. For the CDR3, the DNA is TGTGCCAGCAGTGTAGCGGGAGCGACAGATACGCAGTATTTT. This encodes CASSVAGATDTQYF.

The CDR3 loop is CASSYSYEQFF. The CDR3 bases are TGTGCCAGCAGTTACAGTTACGAGCAGTTCTTC. J is TRBJ2-1 and V is TRBV2; no firm D call. Trimming shortened V by 5 bases and J by 10 bases, and 9 bases separated the two germline ends. The CDR3 extends over 11 amino acids. Germline V gives CDR1 SNHLY, CDR2 FYNNEI.

This chain uses TRBV29-1 with TRBJ2-5; D is ambiguous. The CDR3 is made up of 13 amino acids. The germline V and J ends were trimmed by 4 bases and 5 bases, with 14 bases remaining between them. Germline CDR1 reads SQVTM; CDR2 reads ANQGSEA. CDR3 sequence (DNA): TGCAGCGTTGCCCCTAGGTTTTCGGAGACCCAGTACTTC. Amino acids: CSVAPRFSETQYF.

A single count supports this clonotype. The chain uses TRBV30 and TRBJ1-2; D is uncertain. CDR3 length: 11 amino acids. V lost 2 bases and J lost 8, with 9 bases in between. CDR1 and CDR2 from the germline V gene are GTSNPN and SVGIG (reference sequence). This chain's CDR3 is CAWSKHRGYTF. In DNA form, the CDR3 reads TGTGCCTGGAGTAAACACCGGGGCTACACCTTC.

This clonotype was detected once. This chain links TRBV30 with TRBJ1-1; D is unclear. Germline CDR1 reads GTSNPN; CDR2 reads SVGIG (reference sequence). CDR3 length: 15 residues. V dropped 2 bases and J dropped 2 bases, with 15 bases sitting between them. This CDR3 is CAWSSTDAFNTEAFF. The DNA for the CDR3 is TGTGCCTGGAGTAGCACGGACGCGTTCAACACTGAAGCTTTCTTT.

The chain joins TRBV29-1 to TRBJ2-1, with 8 bases fitting TRBD1. This CDR3 has 15 amino acids. Looked up from germline, CDR1 is SQVTM and CDR2 is ANQGSEA. V was pared by 6 bases and J by 1 base, with 8 bases of the junction left unmatched. The CDR3 region is CSVVLTGDSYNEQFF. In DNA form, the CDR3 reads TGCAGCGTCGTTTTGACAGGGGATTCCTACAATGAGCAGTTCTTC.

The chain employs TRBV29-1 and TRBJ1-2; unclear D gene. Germline V lookup: CDR1 SQVTM, CDR2 ANQGSEA. This CDR3 has 11 amino acids. V gave up 6 bases and J gave up 8 bases, with 13 bases separating them. Written as DNA, the CDR3 is TGCAGCGTCACCGGCCATTTCGGCTACACCTTC. Translating gives CSVTGHFGYTF.

This chain connects TRBV11-2 to TRBJ1-1; a weak D match, TRBD1 (5 bases). The germline V and J ends were trimmed by 5 bases and 4 bases, with 14 bases remaining between them. Germline lookup yields CDR1 SGHAT and CDR2 FQNNGV. The CDR3 extends over 14 amino acids. CDR3 amino acids: CASSPGGDVTEAFF. Here the CDR3 DNA reads TGTGCCAGCAGCCCCGGGGGAGATGTCACTGAAGCTTTCTTT.

V usage is TRBV9 and J usage is TRBJ2-7; TRBD1 matches 8 bases. This CDR3 region has 16 residues. In germline, CDR1 is SGDLS, CDR2 YYNGEE. Losses at the gene ends were 3 bases for V and 2 bases for J; bases not matched to a gene: 10. The CDR3 DNA follows: TGTGCCAGCAGCGCCGGAGGACAGGGAGCGACCTACGAGCAGTACTTC. Translation gives CASSAGGQGATYEQYF.

The rearrangement links TRBV15 to TRBJ2-1; no clear D gene. V shed 4 bases and J shed 0 bases, with 13 bases lying between them. CDR1 is LNHNV and CDR2 is YYDKDF in the germline V gene (reference sequence). The CDR3 runs to 16 residues. The CDR3 DNA reads TGTGCCACCAGCACTCGCACGGTGAGCTCCTACAATGAGCAGTTCTTC. Its protein is CATSTRTVSSYNEQFF.

The chain joins TRBV5-6 to TRBJ1-2; D perhaps matches TRBD1 (5 bases). Trimming cost V 7 bases and J 4 bases, with 11 bases left between them. The CDR3 runs to 12 residues. Germline-derived CDR1 and CDR2 are SGHDT and YYEEEE. The CDR3 sequence is CASGASFYGYTF. CDR3 nucleotide sequence: TGTGCCAGCGGGGCTTCTTTCTATGGCTACACCTTC. The full variable domain, with the rest looked up from reference TRBV5-6 and TRBJ1-2, is DAGVTQSPTHLIKTRGQQVTLRCSPKSGHDTVSWYQQALGQGPQFIFQYYEEEERQRGNFPDRFSGHQFPNYSSELNVNALLLGDSALYLCASGASFYGYTFGSGTRLTVV.

CDR3 region: CSVGAGTDTQYF. As DNA, the CDR3 is TGCAGCGTTGGTGCAGGCACAGATACGCAGTATTTT. This chain uses TRBV29-1 with TRBJ2-3; no reliable D call. Germline CDR1 reads SQVTM; CDR2 reads ANQGSEA. The CDR3 length is 12 residues. The ends were cut back, 4 bases at V and 1 base at J, with 6 bases in the middle.

This clonotype was observed once. The V and J genes are TRBV24-1 and TRBJ2-7; D gene uncertain. Germline V CDR1 and CDR2: KGHDR, SFDVKD. Trimming took 6 bases from V and 3 from J, leaving 5 bases between them. The CDR3 length is 11 residues. The CDR3 nucleotides are TGTGCCACCAGTCTTGGCTACGAGCAGTACTTC. Translated, it gives CATSLGYEQYF.

In DNA form, the CDR3 reads TGTGCCAGCAGCCGCCCTGACGAGCAGTTCTTC. This gives the protein CASSRPDEQFF. The rearrangement links TRBV6-2 or TRBV6-3 to TRBJ2-1; D is unclear. The germline CDR1 and CDR2 sequences are MNHEY and SVGEGT. The CDR3 extends over 11 amino acids. The V gene lost 6 bases and the J gene lost 10 bases, with 10 bases spanning the gap.

This clonotype was picked up one time. V and J are TRBV5-1 and TRBJ2-1; 8 positions match TRBD1. Germline CDR1 and CDR2: SGHRS and YFSETQ. V dropped 4 bases and J dropped 14; count of bases not matched to a gene: 14. This CDR3 is 14 amino acids long. This CDR3 is CASSGEETGDEEFF. The CDR3 DNA reads as TGCGCCAGCAGCGGAGAAGAGACAGGGGACGAGGAGTTCTTC.

The chain couples TRBV20-1 to TRBJ1-2; D is unresolved. With 3 bases removed from V and 2 bases from J, the gap between germline ends came to 7 bases. CDR1 is DFQATT, CDR2 SNEGSKA, per germline (reference sequence). This CDR3 has 12 amino acids. This CDR3 is CSASSRNYGYTF. CDR3 coding DNA: TGCAGTGCTAGTTCGAGGAACTATGGCTACACCTTC.

The chain combines TRBV24-1 with TRBJ2-1; 15 bases match TRBD2. Germline lookup yields CDR1 KGHDR and CDR2 SFDVKD. The CDR3 loop spans 15 amino acids. Unmatched junction bases numbered 7, after V lost 9 bases and J lost 8 bases. The CDR3 sequence: CATRGTSGRSDEQFF. The DNA for the CDR3 is TGTGCCACCCGCGGGACTAGCGGGAGGAGCGATGAGCAGTTCTTC.

J is TRBJ1-1 and V is TRBV20-1; TRBD1 matches 10 bases. The length of the CDR3 is 14 residues. CDR1 is DFQATT and CDR2 is SNEGSKA in the germline V gene (reference sequence). Trimming at V came to 2 bases and at J to 10 bases, leaving 10 bases not matched to a gene. In nucleotides, the CDR3 is TGCAGTGCTAGAAAAGGGACAGGGGCTGGGGGAGCTTTCTTT. This sequence encodes CSARKGTGAGGAFF.